This TCR beta chain was found in a study of cytomegalovirus exposure and HLA in healthy donors. This clone turned up a few times. Its antigen remains unidentified. PCR was performed using 60 Vbeta and 13 Jbeta primers. Original methodology: A follow-up analysis tallied around 76 million unique TCR beta chains, roughly 11 million shared. TCRdb keeps only in-frame clones here, not all; method: immunoSEQ multiplex PCR. The V and J calls and clone size are taken from that table; D and trimming were inferred from the DNA. The data show around 170,000 clones, over 65% seen once. Regarding the study as a whole: Later, TCR association rates were found to vary by HLA locus, highest for DRB1 and lowest for HLA-C.

The sample comprised PBMCs. The sequence derives from a man younger than 35 in good health and CMV-seronegative.

The CDR3 DNA follows: TGTGCCAGCACCCTCCTCGGGGGTAGCACAGATACGCAGTATTTT. The encoded protein is CASTLLGGSTDTQYF. The chain has TRBV28 and TRBJ2-3; D is possibly TRBD2 (6 bases). Germline lookup yields CDR1 MDHEN and CDR2 SYDVKM. V lost 7 bases, J lost 0 bases, and 14 bases lay in between. The CDR3 extends over 15 amino acids.